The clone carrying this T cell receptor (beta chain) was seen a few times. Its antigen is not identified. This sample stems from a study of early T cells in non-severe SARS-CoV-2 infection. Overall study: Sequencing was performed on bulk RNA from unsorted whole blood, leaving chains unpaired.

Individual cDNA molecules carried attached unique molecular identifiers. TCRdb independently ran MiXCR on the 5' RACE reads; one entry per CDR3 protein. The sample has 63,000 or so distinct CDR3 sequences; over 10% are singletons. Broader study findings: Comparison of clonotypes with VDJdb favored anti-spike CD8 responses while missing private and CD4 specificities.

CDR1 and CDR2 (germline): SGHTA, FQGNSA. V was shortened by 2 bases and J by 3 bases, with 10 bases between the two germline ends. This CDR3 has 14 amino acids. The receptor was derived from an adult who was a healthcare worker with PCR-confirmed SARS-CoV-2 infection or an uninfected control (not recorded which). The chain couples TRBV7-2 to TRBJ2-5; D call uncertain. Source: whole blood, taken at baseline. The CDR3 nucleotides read TGTGCCAGCAGCTTATCGACGGTGGAAGAGACCCAGTACTTC. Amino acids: CASSLSTVEETQYF.